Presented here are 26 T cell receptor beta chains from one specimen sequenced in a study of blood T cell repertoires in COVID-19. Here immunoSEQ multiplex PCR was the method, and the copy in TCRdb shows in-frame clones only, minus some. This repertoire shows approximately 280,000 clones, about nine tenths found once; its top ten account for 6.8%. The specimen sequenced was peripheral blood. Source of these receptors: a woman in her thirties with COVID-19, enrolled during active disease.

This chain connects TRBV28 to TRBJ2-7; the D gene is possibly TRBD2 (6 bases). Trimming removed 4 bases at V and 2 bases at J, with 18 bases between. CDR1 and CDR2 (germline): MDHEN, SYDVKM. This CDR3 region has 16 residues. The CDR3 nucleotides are TGTGCCAGCAGTTCCCTTGCGGCTAGCGTTGCCTACGAGCAGTACTTC. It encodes CASSSLAASVAYEQYF.

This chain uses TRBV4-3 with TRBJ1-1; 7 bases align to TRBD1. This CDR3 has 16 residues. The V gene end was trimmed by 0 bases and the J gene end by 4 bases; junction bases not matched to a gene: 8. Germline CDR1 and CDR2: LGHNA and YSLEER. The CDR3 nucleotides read TGCGCCAGCAGCCAAGACGCGAGGGGGCTTGGCACTGAAGCTTTCTTT. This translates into CASSQDARGLGTEAFF.

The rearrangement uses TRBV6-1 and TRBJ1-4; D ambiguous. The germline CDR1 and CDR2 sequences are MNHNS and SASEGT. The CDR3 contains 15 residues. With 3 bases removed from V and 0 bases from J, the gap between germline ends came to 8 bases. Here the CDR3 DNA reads TGTGCCAGCAGTGATCTTACTGCAACTAATGAAAAACTGTTTTTT. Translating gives CASSDLTATNEKLFF.

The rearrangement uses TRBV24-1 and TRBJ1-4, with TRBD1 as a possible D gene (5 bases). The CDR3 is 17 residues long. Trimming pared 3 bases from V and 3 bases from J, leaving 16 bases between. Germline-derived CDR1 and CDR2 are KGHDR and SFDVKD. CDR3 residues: CATSDPGPEGANEKLFF. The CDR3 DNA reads TGTGCCACCAGTGATCCCGGGCCCGAAGGGGCTAATGAAAAACTGTTTTTT.

The CDR3 DNA follows: TGTGCCAGCAACCGATTTGGACAGGGGGCTACCGAGCAGTACTTC. It codes for CASNRFGQGATEQYF. This chain joins TRBV2 and TRBJ2-7, with 11 bases fitting TRBD1. CDR3 length: 15 amino acids. Germline assignment: CDR1 SNHLY and CDR2 FYNNEI. The V segment lost 7 bases and the J segment 6 bases; nucleotides outside the gene matches: 11.

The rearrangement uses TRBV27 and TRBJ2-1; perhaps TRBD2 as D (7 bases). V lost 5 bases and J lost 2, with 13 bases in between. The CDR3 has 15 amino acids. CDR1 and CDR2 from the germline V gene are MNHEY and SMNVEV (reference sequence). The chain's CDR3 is CASSRGGGTYNEQFF. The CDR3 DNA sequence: TGTGCCAGCAGTAGGGGGGGTGGGACCTACAATGAGCAGTTCTTC.

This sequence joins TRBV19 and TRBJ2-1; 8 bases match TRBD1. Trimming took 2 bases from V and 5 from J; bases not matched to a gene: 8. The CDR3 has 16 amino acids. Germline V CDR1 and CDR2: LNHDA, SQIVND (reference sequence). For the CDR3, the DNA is TGTGCCAGTAGTATAACCCTGACAGGGGTGAACAATGAGCAGTTCTTC. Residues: CASSITLTGVNNEQFF.

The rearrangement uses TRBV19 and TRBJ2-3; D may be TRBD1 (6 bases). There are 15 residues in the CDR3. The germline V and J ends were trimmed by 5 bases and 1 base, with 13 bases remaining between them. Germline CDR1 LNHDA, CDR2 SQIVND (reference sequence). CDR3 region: CASSPHRAGTDTQYF. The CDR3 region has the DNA TGTGCCAGTAGTCCTCACAGGGCTGGCACAGATACGCAGTATTTT.

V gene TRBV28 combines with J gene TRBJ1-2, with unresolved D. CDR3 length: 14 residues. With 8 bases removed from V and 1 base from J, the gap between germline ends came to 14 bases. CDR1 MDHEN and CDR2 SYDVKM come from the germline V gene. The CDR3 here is CASEGGALNYGYTF. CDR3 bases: TGTGCCAGCGAGGGCGGAGCGCTTAACTATGGCTACACCTTC.

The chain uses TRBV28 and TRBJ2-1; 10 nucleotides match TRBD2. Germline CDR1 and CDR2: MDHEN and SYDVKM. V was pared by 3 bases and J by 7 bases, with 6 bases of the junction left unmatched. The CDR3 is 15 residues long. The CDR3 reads CASSLVAGGGNEQFF. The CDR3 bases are TGTGCCAGCAGTTTGGTAGCGGGAGGAGGAAATGAGCAGTTCTTC.

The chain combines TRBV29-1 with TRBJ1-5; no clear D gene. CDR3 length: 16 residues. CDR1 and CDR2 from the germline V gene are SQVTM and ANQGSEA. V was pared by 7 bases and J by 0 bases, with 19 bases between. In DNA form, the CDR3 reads TGCAGCGCCGTACTGAAACCCGCCTATAGCAATCAGCCCCAGCATTTT. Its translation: CSAVLKPAYSNQPQHF.

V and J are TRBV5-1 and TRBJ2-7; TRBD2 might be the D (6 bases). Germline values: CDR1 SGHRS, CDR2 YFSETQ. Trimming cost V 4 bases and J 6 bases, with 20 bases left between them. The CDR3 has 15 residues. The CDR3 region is CASSPGVQAMGEQYF. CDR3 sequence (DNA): TGCGCCAGCAGCCCGGGGGTTCAGGCTATGGGCGAGCAGTACTTC.

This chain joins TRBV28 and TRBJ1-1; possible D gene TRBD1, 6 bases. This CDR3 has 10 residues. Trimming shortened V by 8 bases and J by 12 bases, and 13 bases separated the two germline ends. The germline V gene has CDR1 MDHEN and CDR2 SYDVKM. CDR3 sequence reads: CASRRGGTFF. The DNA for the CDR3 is TGTGCCAGCCGGCGCGGGGGCACTTTCTTT.

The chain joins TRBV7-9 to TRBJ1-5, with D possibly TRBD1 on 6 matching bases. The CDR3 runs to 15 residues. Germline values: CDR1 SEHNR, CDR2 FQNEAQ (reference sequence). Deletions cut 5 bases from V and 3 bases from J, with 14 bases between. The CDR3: CASSPSGTHNQPQHF. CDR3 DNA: TGTGCCAGCAGCCCGTCCGGGACACACAATCAGCCCCAGCATTTT.

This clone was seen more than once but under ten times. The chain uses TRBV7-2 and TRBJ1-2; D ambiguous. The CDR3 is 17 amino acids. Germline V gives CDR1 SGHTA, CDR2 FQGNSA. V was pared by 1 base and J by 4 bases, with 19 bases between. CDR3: CASSLDRRPRRSYGYTF. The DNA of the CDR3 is TGTGCCAGCAGCTTAGACAGACGTCCGCGTCGTAGCTATGGCTACACCTTC.

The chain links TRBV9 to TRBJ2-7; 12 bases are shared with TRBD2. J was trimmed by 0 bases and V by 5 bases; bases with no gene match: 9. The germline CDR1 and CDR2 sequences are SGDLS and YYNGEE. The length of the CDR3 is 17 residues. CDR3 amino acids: CASSPGLAGWSSYEQYF. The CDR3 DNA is TGTGCCAGCAGTCCGGGACTAGCGGGTTGGAGCTCCTACGAGCAGTACTTC.

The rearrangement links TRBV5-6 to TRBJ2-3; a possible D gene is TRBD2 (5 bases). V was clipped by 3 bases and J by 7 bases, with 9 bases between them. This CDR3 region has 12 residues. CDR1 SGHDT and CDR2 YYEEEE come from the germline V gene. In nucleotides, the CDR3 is TGTGCCAGCAGCTCGAGGGCGAATACGCAGTATTTT. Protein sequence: CASSSRANTQYF.

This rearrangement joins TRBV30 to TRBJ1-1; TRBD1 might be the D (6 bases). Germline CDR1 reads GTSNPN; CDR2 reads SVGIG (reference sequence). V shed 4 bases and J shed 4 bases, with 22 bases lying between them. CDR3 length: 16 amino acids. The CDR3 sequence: CAWNPSPGDWATEAFF. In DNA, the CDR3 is TGTGCCTGGAACCCCTCACCAGGGGATTGGGCCACTGAAGCTTTCTTT.

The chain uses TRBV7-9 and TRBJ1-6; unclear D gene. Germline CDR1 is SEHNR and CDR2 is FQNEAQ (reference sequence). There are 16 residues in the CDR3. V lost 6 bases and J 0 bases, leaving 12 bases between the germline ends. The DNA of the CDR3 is TGTGCCAGCAGAGTGGCAGTAAGCTCCTATAATTCACCCCTCCACTTT. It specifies CASRVAVSSYNSPLHF.

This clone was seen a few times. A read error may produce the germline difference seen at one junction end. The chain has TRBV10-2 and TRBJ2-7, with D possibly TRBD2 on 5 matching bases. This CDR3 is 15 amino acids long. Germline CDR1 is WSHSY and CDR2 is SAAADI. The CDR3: CASTEWRIPHYEQYF. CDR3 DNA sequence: TGCGCCAGCACTGAGTGGAGGATCCCCCACTACGAGCAGTACTTC.

This CDR3 is CASSQLLTVNTEAFF. CDR3 nucleotide sequence: TGCGCCAGCAGCCAGCTGCTGACAGTGAACACTGAAGCTTTCTTT. The gene calls are TRBV4-1 and TRBJ1-1, with D possibly TRBD1 on 5 matching bases. Germline values: CDR1 MGHRA, CDR2 YSYEKL. The V end was cut by 3 bases, the J end by 0 bases, with 11 bases between. This CDR3 has 15 residues.

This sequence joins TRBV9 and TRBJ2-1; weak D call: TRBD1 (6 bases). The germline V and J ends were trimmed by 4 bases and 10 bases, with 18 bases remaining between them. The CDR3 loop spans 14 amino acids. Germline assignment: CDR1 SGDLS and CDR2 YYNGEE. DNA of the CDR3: TGTGCCAGCAGCCTCCAGACAGGTCATGACGAGCAGTTCTTC. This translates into CASSLQTGHDEQFF.

CDR3 coding DNA: TGTGCCAGCAGTGCGGGACAGGCGAACACTGAAGCTTTCTTT. Its protein is CASSAGQANTEAFF. The rearrangement links TRBV25-1 to TRBJ1-1; 8 nucleotides agree with TRBD1. Germline V gene lookup returns CDR1 MGHDK and CDR2 SYGVNS. With V trimmed by 4 bases and J by 1 base, 2 bases remained unmatched. CDR3 length: 14 amino acids.

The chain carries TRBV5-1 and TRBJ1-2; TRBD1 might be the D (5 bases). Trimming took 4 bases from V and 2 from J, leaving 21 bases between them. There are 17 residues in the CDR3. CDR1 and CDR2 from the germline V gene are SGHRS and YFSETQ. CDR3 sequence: CASSLLPSGTTNYGYTF. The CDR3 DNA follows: TGCGCCAGCAGCCTACTTCCCTCCGGGACTACGAACTATGGCTACACCTTC.

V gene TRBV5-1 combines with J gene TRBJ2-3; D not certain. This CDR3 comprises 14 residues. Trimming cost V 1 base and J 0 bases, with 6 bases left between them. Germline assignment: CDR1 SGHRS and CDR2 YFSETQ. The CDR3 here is CASSLSQSTDTQYF. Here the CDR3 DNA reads TGCGCCAGCAGCTTGTCACAGAGCACAGATACGCAGTATTTT. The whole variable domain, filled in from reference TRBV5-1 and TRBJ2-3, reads KAGVTQTPRYLIKTRGQQVTLSCSPISGHRSVSWYQQTPGQGLQFLFEYFSETQRNKGNFPGRFSGRQFSNSRSEMNVSTLELGDSALYLCASSLSQSTDTQYFGPGTRLTVL.

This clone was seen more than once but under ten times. CDR3 sequence (DNA): TGTGCCAGCAGTGCGGGCCTCACAGGGCTCGGATCGTACGAGCAGTACTTC. Translated, it gives CASSAGLTGLGSYEQYF. This chain joins TRBV6-1 and TRBJ2-7; D is perhaps TRBD1 (6 bases). Trimming cost V 4 bases and J 4 bases, with 23 bases left between them. CDR1 is MNHNS and CDR2 is SASEGT in the germline V gene. The CDR3 consists of 17 residues.